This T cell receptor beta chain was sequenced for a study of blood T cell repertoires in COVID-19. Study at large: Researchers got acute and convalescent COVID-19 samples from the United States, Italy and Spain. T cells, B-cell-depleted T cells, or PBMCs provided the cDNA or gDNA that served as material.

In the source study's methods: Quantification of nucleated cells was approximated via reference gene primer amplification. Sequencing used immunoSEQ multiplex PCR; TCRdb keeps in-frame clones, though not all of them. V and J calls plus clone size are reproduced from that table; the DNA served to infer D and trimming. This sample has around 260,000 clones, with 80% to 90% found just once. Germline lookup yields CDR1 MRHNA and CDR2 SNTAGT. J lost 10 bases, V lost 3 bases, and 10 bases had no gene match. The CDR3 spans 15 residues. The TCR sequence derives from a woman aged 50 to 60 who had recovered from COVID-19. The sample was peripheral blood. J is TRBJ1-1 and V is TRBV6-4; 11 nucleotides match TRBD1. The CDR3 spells CASSERTGGEGRAFF. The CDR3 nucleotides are TGTGCCAGCAGTGAAAGGACAGGGGGCGAGGGTAGAGCTTTCTTT.